This TCR beta chain was identified in a study of response to subunit inactivated influenza vaccine. Notes on the study in general: There was a suggestion from the authors that each seasonal influenza vaccination recruits few new T cells.

For this clonotype: Its specificity is not known.

The CDR3 has 15 residues. The V gene's germline CDR1 is MNHEY and CDR2 SVGEGT. V was shortened by 5 bases and J by 4 bases, with 15 bases between the two germline ends. TCRdb re-called the RT-PCR reads with MiXCR, one entry per CDR3 protein. This table has about 500,000 distinct CDR3 sequences, about 15% appearing once. This rearrangement joins TRBV6-2 or TRBV6-3 to TRBJ1-5; maybe TRBD1 (5 bases). This receptor was obtained from a man between 50 and 70 years old who received an inactivated influenza vaccine. The input for sequencing was CD4+ T cells sorted from PBMCs, taken about 23 months after vaccination. The CDR3: CASSQGAGTNQPQHF. The CDR3 region has the DNA TGTGCCAGCAGTCAAGGGGCAGGAACAAATCAGCCCCAGCATTTT.